This TCR beta chain stems from a study of spatial heterogeneity in lung cancer. On the study more broadly: Sequencing of follow-up PBMC samples took place when they were available, at a median of about two years after resection. Across the raw uncorrected reads, a unique TCR and UMI combination was observed, on average, more than ten times.

A unique molecular identifier was attached to every TCR cDNA molecule. From the 5' RACE reads, TCRdb called clonotypes with MiXCR, one entry per CDR3 protein. The sample has roughly 99,000 distinct CDR3 sequences; approximately 19% are singletons. This CDR3 is 13 amino acids long. Trimming left V 2 bases short and J 4 bases short, with 8 bases between. Germline CDR1 is SEHNR and CDR2 is FQNEAQ (reference sequence). In this sample, this clonotype turned up a few times. The time point: blood at routine non-recurrence follow-up after resection. The study sequenced unsorted whole RNA from tumor, nontumor lung or frozen PBMC.

The material was PBMCs, obtained at follow-up. The receptor was derived from a male donor with early-stage non-small cell lung cancer. The chain uses TRBV7-9 and TRBJ1-2; D is unclear. CDR3 coding DNA: TGTGCCAGCAGCTTACACGGTTTCTATGGCTACACCTTC. This codes for CASSLHGFYGYTF. The full variable domain, rest sourced from reference TRBV7-9 and TRBJ1-2, is DTGVSQNPRHKITKRGQNVTFRCDPISEHNRLYWYRQTLGQGPEFLTYFQNEAQLEKSRLLSDRFSAERPKGSFSTLEIQRTEQGDSAMYLCASSLHGFYGYTFGSGTRLTVV.